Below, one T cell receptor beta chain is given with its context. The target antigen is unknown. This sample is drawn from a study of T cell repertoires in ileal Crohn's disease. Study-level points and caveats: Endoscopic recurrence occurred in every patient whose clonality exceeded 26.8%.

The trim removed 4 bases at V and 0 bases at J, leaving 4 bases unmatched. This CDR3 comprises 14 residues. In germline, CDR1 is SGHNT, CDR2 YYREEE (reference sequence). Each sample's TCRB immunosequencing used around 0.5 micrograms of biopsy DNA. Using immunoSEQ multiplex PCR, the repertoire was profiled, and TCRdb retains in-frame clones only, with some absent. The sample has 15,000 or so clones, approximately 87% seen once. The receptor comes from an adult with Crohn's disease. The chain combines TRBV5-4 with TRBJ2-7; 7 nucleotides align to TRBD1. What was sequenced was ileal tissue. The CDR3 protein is CASSPRGPSYEQYF. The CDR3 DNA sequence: TGTGCCAGCAGCCCGAGGGGGCCCTCCTACGAGCAGTACTTC. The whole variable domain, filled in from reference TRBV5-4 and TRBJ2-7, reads ETGVTQSPTHLIKTRGQQVTLRCSSQSGHNTVSWYQQALGQGPQFIFQYYREEENGRGNFPPRFSGLQFPNYSSELNVNALELDDSALYLCASSPRGPSYEQYFGPGTRLTVT.